A single sample is the source of the 9 T cell receptor beta chains below, sequenced in a study of T cells in Graves' hyperthyroidism and ophthalmopathy. The CDR3 regions of TCR beta were amplified from RNA transcripts. Using the HTBI primer set, a first-round RT-PCR was run on the TCR CDR3. MiXCR was run by TCRdb on the multiplex PCR reads, yielding one entry per CDR3 protein. This table has hundreds of thousands of distinct CDR3 sequences, about 15% appearing once. What was sequenced was blood. The receptors stem from a woman aged 18-29 years with Graves' ophthalmopathy.

V is TRBV4-3 and J is TRBJ2-3, with 7 bases fitting TRBD2. V gave up 0 bases and J gave up 4 bases; unmatched junction bases: 4. CDR1 and CDR2 (germline): LGHNA, YSLEER. The CDR3 contains 15 residues. CDR3 protein: CASSQEPGGSDTQYF. The CDR3 DNA follows: TGCGCCAGCAGCCAAGAGCCCGGGGGGTCAGATACGCAGTATTTT.

This clonotype was counted only a few times. This chain joins TRBV7-6 and TRBJ1-2; tentatively, D is TRBD1 (5 bases). The CDR3 spans 13 residues. Trimming shortened V by 1 base and J by 8 bases, and 11 bases separated the two germline ends. CDR1 and CDR2 (germline): SGHVS, FNYEAQ. This CDR3 reads CASSLGGGRGYTF. CDR3 nucleotide sequence: TGTGCCAGCAGCTTAGGGGGGGGAAGGGGCTACACCTTC.

This clonotype has ten or more counts. This sequence joins TRBV20-1 and TRBJ2-1, with a possible D match to TRBD1 (6 bases). Germline lookup yields CDR1 DFQATT and CDR2 SNEGSKA (reference sequence). CDR3 length equals 12 residues. V was shortened by 7 bases and J by 7 bases, with 14 bases between the two germline ends. The CDR3 sequence: CSVRGGGNEQFF. Written as DNA, the CDR3 is TGCAGTGTTCGAGGGGGTGGAAATGAGCAGTTCTTC.

The V and J genes are TRBV29-1 and TRBJ2-1; the match to TRBD2 covers 10 bases. V gave up 7 bases and J gave up 5 bases; unmatched junction bases: 8. Germline assignment: CDR1 SQVTM and CDR2 ANQGSEA. This CDR3 comprises 14 residues. The CDR3 DNA reads as TGCAGCGGGGTAGGACTAGCGGAGAACAATGAGCAGTTCTTC. Translating it yields CSGVGLAENNEQFF.

Remarks on this clonotype: The junction shows a germline mismatch at one end, possibly a read error. The V and J genes are TRBV12-5 and TRBJ2-1, with D possibly called TRBD1 or TRBD2 (5 bases each). CDR3 size: 16 residues. The germline CDR1 and CDR2 sequences are LGHNT and FRNRAP. The CDR3 sequence: CASGGRDLSSYNEQSF. CDR3 bases: TGTGCTAGTGGTGGAAGGGACCTCAGCTCCTACAATGAGCAGTCCTTC.

This clonotype has just a few counts. This chain links TRBV7-8 with TRBJ2-7; D gene uncertain. Germline V gene sequence: CDR1 SGHVS, CDR2 FQNEAQ. Trimming removed 2 bases from V and 0 bases from J, with 11 bases in between. This CDR3 spans 15 amino acids. CDR3 nucleotides: TGTGCCAGCAGCTTAACCGACGGGCTCTCCTACGAGCAGTACTTC. This codes for CASSLTDGLSYEQYF. Supplemented by reference TRBV7-8 and TRBJ2-7, the full variable domain reads GAGVSQSPRYKVAKRGQDVALRCDPISGHVSLFWYQQALGQGPEFLTYFQNEAQLDKSGLPSDRFFAERPEGSVSTLKIQRTQQEDSAVYLCASSLTDGLSYEQYFGPGTRLTVT.

In this sample, this clonotype turned up a few times. The rearrangement links TRBV6-1 to TRBJ1-5; possible D gene TRBD1, 5 bases. V gave up 5 bases and J gave up 2 bases, with 16 bases separating them. CDR1 and CDR2 from the germline V gene are MNHNS and SASEGT. The CDR3 has 16 residues. The chain's CDR3 is CASSIGRDQGNQPQHF. As DNA, the CDR3 is TGTGCCAGCAGTATTGGACGGGACCAGGGCAATCAGCCCCAGCATTTT.

This clonotype was observed at least ten times. This chain uses TRBV7-3 with TRBJ2-7; either TRBD1 or TRBD2 may fit D (5 bases each). CDR1 is SGHTA and CDR2 is FQGTGA in the germline V gene. The CDR3 totals 14 residues. V gave up 3 bases and J gave up 0 bases, with 9 bases separating them. The CDR3 DNA sequence: TGTGCCAGCAGCTTGGATGGGGGCTCCTACGAGCAGTACTTC. It codes for CASSLDGGSYEQYF.

This clonotype showed up many times. The J gene is TRBJ2-7, the V gene TRBV6-1; possibly TRBD1 or TRBD2 for D (6 bases each). CDR1 MNHNS and CDR2 SASEGT come from the germline V gene. V was clipped by 4 bases and J by 3 bases, with 13 bases between them. This CDR3 spans 14 amino acids. CDR3 nucleotides: TGTGCCAGCAGTGCCGACGGGGGACACTACGAGCAGTACTTC. Amino acids: CASSADGGHYEQYF.